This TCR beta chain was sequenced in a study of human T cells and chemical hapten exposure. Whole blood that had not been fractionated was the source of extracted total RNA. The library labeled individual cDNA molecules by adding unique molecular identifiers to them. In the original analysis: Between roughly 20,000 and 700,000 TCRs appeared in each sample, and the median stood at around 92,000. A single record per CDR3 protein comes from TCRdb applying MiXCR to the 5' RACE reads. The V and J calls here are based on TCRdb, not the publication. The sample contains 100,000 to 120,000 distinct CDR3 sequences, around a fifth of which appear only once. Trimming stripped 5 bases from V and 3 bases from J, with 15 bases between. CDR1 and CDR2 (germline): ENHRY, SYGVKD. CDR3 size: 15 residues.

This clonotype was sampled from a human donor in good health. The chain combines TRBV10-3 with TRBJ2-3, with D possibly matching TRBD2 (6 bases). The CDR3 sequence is CAISSGRSTTDTQYF. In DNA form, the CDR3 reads TGTGCCATCAGTTCTGGGAGGAGTACAACAGATACGCAGTATTTT.